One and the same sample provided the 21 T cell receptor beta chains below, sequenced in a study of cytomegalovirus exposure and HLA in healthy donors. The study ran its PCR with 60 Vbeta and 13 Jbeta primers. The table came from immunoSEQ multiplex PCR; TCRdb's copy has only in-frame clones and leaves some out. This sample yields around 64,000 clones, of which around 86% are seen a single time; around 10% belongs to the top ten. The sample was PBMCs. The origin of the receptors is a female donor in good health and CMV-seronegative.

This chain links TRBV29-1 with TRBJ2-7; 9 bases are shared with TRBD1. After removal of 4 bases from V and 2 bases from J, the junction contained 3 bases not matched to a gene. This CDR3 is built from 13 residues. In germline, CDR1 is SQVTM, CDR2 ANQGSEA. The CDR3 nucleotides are TGCAGCGTTGGAGGGACAGGGACCTACGAGCAGTACTTC. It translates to CSVGGTGTYEQYF.

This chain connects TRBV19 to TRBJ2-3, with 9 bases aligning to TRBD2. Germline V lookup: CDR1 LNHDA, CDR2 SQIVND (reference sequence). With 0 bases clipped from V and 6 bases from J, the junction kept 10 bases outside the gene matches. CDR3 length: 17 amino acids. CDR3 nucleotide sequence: TGTGCCAGTAGTATAGAGGACTGGGGCGGGGGGGCGGATACGCAGTATTTT. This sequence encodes CASSIEDWGGGADTQYF.

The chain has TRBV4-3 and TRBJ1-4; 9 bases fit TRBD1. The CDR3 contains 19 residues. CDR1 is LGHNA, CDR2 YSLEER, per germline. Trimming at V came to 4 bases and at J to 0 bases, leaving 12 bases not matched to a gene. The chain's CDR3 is CASSLSGTGTYATNEKLFF. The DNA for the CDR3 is TGCGCCAGCAGCCTTTCCGGGACAGGGACTTATGCAACTAATGAAAAACTGTTTTTT.

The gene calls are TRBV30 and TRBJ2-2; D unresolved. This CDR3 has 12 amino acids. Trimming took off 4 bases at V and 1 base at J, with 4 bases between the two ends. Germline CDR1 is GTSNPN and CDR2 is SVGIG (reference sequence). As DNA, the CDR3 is TGTGCCTGGAATAAGAACACCGGGGAGCTGTTTTTT. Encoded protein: CAWNKNTGELFF.

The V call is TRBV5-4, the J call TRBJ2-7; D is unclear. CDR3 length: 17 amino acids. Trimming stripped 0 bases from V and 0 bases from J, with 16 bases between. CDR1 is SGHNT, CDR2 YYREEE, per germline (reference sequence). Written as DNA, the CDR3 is TGTGCCAGCAGCTTGGATATTAAAGTTAGTAGCTCCTACGAGCAGTACTTC. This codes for CASSLDIKVSSSYEQYF.

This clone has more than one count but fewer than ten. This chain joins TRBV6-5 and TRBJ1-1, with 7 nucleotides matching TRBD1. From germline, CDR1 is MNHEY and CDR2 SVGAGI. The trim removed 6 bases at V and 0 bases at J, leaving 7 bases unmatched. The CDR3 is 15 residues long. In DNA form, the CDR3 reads TGTGCCAGCAGCGCGACAGGGAACCTGAACACTGAAGCTTTCTTT. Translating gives CASSATGNLNTEAFF.

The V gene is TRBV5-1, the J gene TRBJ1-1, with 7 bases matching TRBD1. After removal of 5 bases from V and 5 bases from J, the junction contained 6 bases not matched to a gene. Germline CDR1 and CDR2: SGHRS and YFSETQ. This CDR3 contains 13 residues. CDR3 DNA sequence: TGCGCCAGCAGATGGACAGGCGCAACTGAAGCTTTCTTT. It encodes CASRWTGATEAFF.

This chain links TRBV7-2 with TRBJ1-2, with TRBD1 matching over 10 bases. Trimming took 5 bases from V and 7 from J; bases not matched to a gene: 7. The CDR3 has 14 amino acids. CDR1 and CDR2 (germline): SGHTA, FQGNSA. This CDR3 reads CASSPRQGAGGYTF. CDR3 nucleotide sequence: TGTGCCAGCAGCCCAAGACAGGGGGCTGGTGGCTACACCTTC. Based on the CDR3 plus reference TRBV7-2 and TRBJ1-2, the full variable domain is GAGVSQSPSNKVTEKGKDVELRCDPISGHTALYWYRQSLGQGLEFLIYFQGNSAPDKSGLPSDRFSAERTGGSVSTLTIQRTQQEDSAVYLCASSPRQGAGGYTFGSGTRLTVV.

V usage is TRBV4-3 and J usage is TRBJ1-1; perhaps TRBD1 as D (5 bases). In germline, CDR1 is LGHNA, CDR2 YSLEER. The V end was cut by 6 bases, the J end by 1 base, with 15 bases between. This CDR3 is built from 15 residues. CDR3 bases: TGCGCCAGCAGACGGTCGACACAGGCGAACACTGAAGCTTTCTTT. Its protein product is CASRRSTQANTEAFF.

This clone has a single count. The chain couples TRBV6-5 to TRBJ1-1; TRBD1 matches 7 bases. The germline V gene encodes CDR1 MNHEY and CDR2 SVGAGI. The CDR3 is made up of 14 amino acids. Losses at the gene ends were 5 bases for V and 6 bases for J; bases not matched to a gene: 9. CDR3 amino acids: CASSHRGESSEAFF. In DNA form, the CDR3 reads TGTGCCAGCAGTCACAGGGGTGAAAGTTCTGAAGCTTTCTTT.

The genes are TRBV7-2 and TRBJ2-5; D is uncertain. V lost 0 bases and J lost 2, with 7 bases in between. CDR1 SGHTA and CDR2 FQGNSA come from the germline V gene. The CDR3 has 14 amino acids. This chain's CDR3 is CASSLALGQETQYF. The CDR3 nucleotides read TGTGCCAGCAGCTTAGCCCTAGGACAAGAGACCCAGTACTTC. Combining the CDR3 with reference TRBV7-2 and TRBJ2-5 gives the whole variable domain GAGVSQSPSNKVTEKGKDVELRCDPISGHTALYWYRQSLGQGLEFLIYFQGNSAPDKSGLPSDRFSAERTGGSVSTLTIQRTQQEDSAVYLCASSLALGQETQYFGPGTRLLVL.

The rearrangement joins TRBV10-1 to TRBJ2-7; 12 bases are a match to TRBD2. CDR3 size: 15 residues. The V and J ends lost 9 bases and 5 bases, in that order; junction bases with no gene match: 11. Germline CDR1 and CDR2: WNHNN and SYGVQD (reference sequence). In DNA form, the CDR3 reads TGCGCCAGTTCTAGCGGGGGGGCCGGGGTCGACGAGCAGTACTTC. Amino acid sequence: CASSSGGAGVDEQYF.

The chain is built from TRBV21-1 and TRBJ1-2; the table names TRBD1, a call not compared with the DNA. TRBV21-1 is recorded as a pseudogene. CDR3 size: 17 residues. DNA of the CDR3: TGTGCCAGCAGCAAAGGAGGGGAGGGACAGGGAAATTATGGCTACACCTTC. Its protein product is CASSKGGEGQGNYGYTF.

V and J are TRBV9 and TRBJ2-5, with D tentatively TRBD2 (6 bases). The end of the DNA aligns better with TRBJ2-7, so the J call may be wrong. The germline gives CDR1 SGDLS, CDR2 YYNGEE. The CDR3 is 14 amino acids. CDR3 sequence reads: CASSPGTPRHEQYF. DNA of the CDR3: TGTGCCAGCAGCCCAGGGACTCCACGACACGAGCAGTACTTC.

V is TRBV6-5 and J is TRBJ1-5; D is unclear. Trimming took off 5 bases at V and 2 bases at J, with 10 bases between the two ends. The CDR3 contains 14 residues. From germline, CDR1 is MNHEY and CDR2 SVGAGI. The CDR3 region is CASSTAGGNQPQHF. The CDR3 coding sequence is TGTGCCAGCAGTACGGCGGGAGGCAATCAGCCCCAGCATTTT.

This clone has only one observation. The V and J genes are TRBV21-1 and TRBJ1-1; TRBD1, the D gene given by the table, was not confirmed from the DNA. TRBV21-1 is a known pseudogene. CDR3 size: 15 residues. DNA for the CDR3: TGTGCCAGCAGCACATCCCGGGACAGGGGTGGCGAAGCTTTCTTT. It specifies CASSTSRDRGGEAFF.

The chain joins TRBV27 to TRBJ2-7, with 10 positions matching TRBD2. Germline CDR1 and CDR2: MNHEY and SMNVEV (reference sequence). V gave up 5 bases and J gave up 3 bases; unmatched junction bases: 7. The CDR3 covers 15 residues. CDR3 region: CASSASGGRSYEQYF. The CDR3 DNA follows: TGTGCCAGCAGTGCTAGCGGGGGAAGGAGCTACGAGCAGTACTTC.

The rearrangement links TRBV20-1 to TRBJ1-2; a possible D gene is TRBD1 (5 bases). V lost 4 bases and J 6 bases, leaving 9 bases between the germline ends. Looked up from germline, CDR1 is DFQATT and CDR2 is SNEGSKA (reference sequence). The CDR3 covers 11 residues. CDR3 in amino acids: CSAIGADGYTF. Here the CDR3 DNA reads TGCAGTGCTATAGGGGCGGATGGCTACACCTTC.

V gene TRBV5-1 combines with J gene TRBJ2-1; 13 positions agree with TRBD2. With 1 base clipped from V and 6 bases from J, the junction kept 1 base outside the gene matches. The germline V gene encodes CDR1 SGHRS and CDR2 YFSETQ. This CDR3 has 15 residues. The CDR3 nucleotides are TGCGCCAGCAGCTTGAGGACTAGCGGGAGCAATGAGCAGTTCTTC. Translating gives CASSLRTSGSNEQFF.

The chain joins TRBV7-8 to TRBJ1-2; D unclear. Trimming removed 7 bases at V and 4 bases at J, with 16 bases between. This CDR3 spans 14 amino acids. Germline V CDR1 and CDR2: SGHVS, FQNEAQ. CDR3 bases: TGTGCCAGCACCCCAACCGGGGTTGTCTATGGCTACACCTTC. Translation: CASTPTGVVYGYTF.

DNA for the CDR3: TGTGCCAGTAGCTATCGACAGGGGGCCTACGAGCAGTACTTC. This translates into CASSYRQGAYEQYF. V and J are TRBV19 and TRBJ2-5; TRBD1 aligns across 9 bases. The DNA end is a closer match to TRBJ2-7, so the J assignment may be wrong. Germline CDR1 reads LNHDA; CDR2 reads SQIVND (reference sequence). The CDR3 contains 14 residues.